This TCR beta chain is drawn from a study of OX40 agonist ivuxolimab in advanced cancers. Study-level background: A male proportion of about 84% was recorded, with mean age roughly 60 years and range roughly 23 to 85. Partial responses were achieved by three patients, one with hepatocellular carcinoma and two with cutaneous melanoma. Study observations and caveats: In CD8+ T cells, expanded clones were on average more numerous than in CD4+.

The CDR3 length is 13 residues. The germline V and J ends were trimmed by 3 bases and 5 bases, with 10 bases remaining between them. Looked up from germline, CDR1 is SGHNT and CDR2 is YENEEA. Patients had blood sampled at baseline and again on cycle 4 day 1 and cycle 7 day 1. TCRdb's copy holds only in-frame clones and misses some; the assay was immunoSEQ multiplex PCR. The sample yields about 64,000 clones, nearly 90% seen once. Comments on this clone: The antigen remains unidentified.

The J gene is TRBJ1-2, the V gene TRBV11-3, with D perhaps TRBD1 (6 bases). The clonotype comes from an adult with an advanced solid tumor such as melanoma, head and neck, liver or kidney cancer. The sample consisted of CD4+ or CD8+ T cells sorted from blood, taken in a trial of the OX40 agonist ivuxolimab. The CDR3 protein is CASSFKGGYGYTF. The CDR3 DNA reads TGTGCCAGCAGCTTTAAGGGGGGTTATGGCTACACCTTC.